The next 32 T cell receptor beta chains were all read from a single sample in a study of cytotoxic CD8 clonotypes in ibrutinib-treated CLL. Assay used: immunoSEQ multiplex PCR; TCRdb lists only in-frame clones, some missing. The sample includes 110,000 to 150,000 clones, around three quarters of them seen just once. The sequenced sample was PBMCs, obtained after 12 months of ibrutinib treatment. The source is a human donor with chronic lymphocytic leukemia.

The chain carries TRBV4-1 and TRBJ2-5, with 12 bases that match TRBD1. The last part of the DNA fits TRBJ2-7 better; the J call may be wrong. CDR1 is MGHRA and CDR2 is YSYEKL in the germline V gene. The CDR3 totals 19 residues. The CDR3 DNA is TGCGCCAGCAGCCAGGGGACAGGGGGCTGGTGGCGGGAGGGCTACGAGCAGTACTTC. It encodes CASSQGTGGWWREGYEQYF.

This chain joins TRBV29-1 and TRBJ2-1, with TRBD2 matching over 13 bases. V shed 7 bases and J 7 bases; nucleotides not matched to a gene: 4. The germline V gene encodes CDR1 SQVTM and CDR2 ANQGSEA. This CDR3 is 13 amino acids long. The CDR3: CSGRTSGRNEQFF. DNA for the CDR3: TGCAGCGGACGGACTAGCGGGAGAAATGAGCAGTTCTTC.

This clone was detected only once. V and J are TRBV5-1 and TRBJ1-2; possible D gene TRBD1, 5 bases. This CDR3 has 14 residues. Per the germline V gene, CDR1 is SGHRS and CDR2 is YFSETQ. V lost 4 bases to trimming and J lost 4 bases, with 14 bases between them. The CDR3 DNA sequence: TGCGCCAGCAGCCTTGATCCAGACAGCTATGGCTACACCTTC. Its translation is CASSLDPDSYGYTF.

The chain employs TRBV7-9 and TRBJ2-5; D possibly matches TRBD1 or TRBD2 (5 bases each). V was shortened by 3 bases and J by 8 bases, with 10 bases between the two germline ends. The CDR3 consists of 12 residues. The germline V gene has CDR1 SEHNR and CDR2 FQNEAQ (reference sequence). CDR3 DNA sequence: TGTGCCAGCAGCTTTGAGGGACCAACCCAGTACTTC. Translation: CASSFEGPTQYF.

The CDR3 DNA follows: TGCGCCAGCAGCCAAGTAAACAGGGGAATCTCCTACGAGCAGTACTTC. Protein product: CASSQVNRGISYEQYF. J is TRBJ2-7 and V is TRBV4-3, with 7 bases identical to TRBD1. CDR1 is LGHNA and CDR2 is YSLEER in the germline V gene. There are 16 residues in the CDR3. Trimming cost V 1 base and J 0 bases; bases outside gene matches: 6.

The V and J genes are TRBV2 and TRBJ2-1; tentatively, D is TRBD1 (5 bases). There are 13 residues in the CDR3. V lost 0 bases and J 10 bases, leaving 10 bases between the germline ends. Germline V gene sequence: CDR1 SNHLY, CDR2 FYNNEI. CDR3 protein: CASSEAATAEQFF. For the CDR3, the DNA is TGTGCCAGCAGTGAAGCCGCGACAGCCGAGCAGTTCTTC.

The CDR3 spells CASSQEPRGRGTDTQYF. As DNA, the CDR3 is TGCGCCAGCAGCCAAGAGCCGCGAGGACGGGGCACAGATACGCAGTATTTT. The chain links TRBV4-3 to TRBJ2-3, with no clear D. This CDR3 is 17 amino acids long. V was trimmed by 0 bases and J by 1 base, leaving 14 bases between them. The germline V gene encodes CDR1 LGHNA and CDR2 YSLEER.

Only one count was recorded for this clone. The J gene is TRBJ1-1, the V gene TRBV9; D remains unclear. Germline V gives CDR1 SGDLS, CDR2 YYNGEE. The CDR3 spans 13 residues. Trimming took 2 bases from V and 1 from J, leaving 6 bases between them. CDR3 region: CASSVMSNTEAFF. In DNA form, the CDR3 reads TGTGCCAGCAGCGTTATGTCGAACACTGAAGCTTTCTTT. Supplemented by reference TRBV9 and TRBJ1-1, the full variable domain reads DSGVTQTPKHLITATGQRVTLRCSPRSGDLSVYWYQQSLDQGLQFLIQYYNGEERAKGNILERFSAQQFPDLHSELNLSSLELGDSALYFCASSVMSNTEAFFGQGTRLTVV.

This clone has a handful of counts. The chain has TRBV30 and TRBJ1-1; D remains unclear. Trimming took off 2 bases at V and 0 bases at J, with 7 bases between the two ends. The CDR3 runs 13 residues. From germline, CDR1 is GTSNPN and CDR2 SVGIG (reference sequence). In DNA form, the CDR3 reads TGTGCCTGGAGTCGCAGATTGAACACTGAAGCTTTCTTT. Translated, it gives CAWSRRLNTEAFF. The variable domain in full, completed from reference TRBV30 and TRBJ1-1, reads SQTIHQWPATLVQPVGSPLSLECTVEGTSNPNLYWYRQAAGRGLQLLFYSVGIGQISSEVPQNLSASRPQDRQFILSSKKLLLSDSGFYLCAWSRRLNTEAFFGQGTRLTVV.

The rearrangement uses TRBV11-2 and TRBJ2-7; 8 nucleotides agree with TRBD1. The V segment lost 5 bases and the J segment 6 bases; nucleotides outside the gene matches: 6. The CDR3 sequence is 13 residues long. Germline V gene data show CDR1 as SGHAT and CDR2 as FQNNGV. This chain's CDR3 is CASSPAQGAEQYF. Here the CDR3 DNA reads TGTGCCAGCAGCCCAGCCCAGGGGGCCGAGCAGTACTTC.

V usage is TRBV5-4 and J usage is TRBJ2-1, with TRBD2 matching 9 bases. V gave up 5 bases and J gave up 9 bases; unmatched junction bases: 18. This CDR3 contains 17 residues. Germline values: CDR1 SGHNT, CDR2 YYREEE (reference sequence). The CDR3 nucleotides read TGTGCCAGCAGAACTCCGACGGGCGGGAGGGATTTTGCTGAGCAGTTCTTC. Amino acids: CASRTPTGGRDFAEQFF.

The chain combines TRBV7-3 with TRBJ2-3, with 9 bases that match TRBD2. V lost 5 bases to trimming and J lost 1 base; unmatched junction nucleotides: 10. Germline CDR1 reads SGHTA; CDR2 reads FQGTGA. This CDR3 spans 17 amino acids. The CDR3 region has the DNA TGTGCCAGCAGCCTGGGGGTTGCGGGAGGGGGCACAGATACGCAGTATTTT. As protein: CASSLGVAGGGTDTQYF.

CDR3 bases: TGTGCCAGCAGGACCACAAAATTCGGCAATGAGCAGTTCTTC. Residues: CASRTTKFGNEQFF. The chain has TRBV28 and TRBJ2-1; no clear D gene. The CDR3 has 14 residues. CDR1 is MDHEN, CDR2 SYDVKM, per germline. V lost 6 bases to trimming and J lost 6 bases, with 15 bases between them. Full variable domain (rest looked up from reference TRBV28 and TRBJ2-1): DVKVTQSSRYLVKRTGEKVFLECVQDMDHENMFWYRQDPGLGLRLIYFSYDVKMKEKGDIPEGYSVSREKKERFSLILESASTNQTSMYLCASRTTKFGNEQFFGPGTRLTVL.

This sequence joins TRBV5-4 and TRBJ1-2; a weak D match, TRBD1 (6 bases). Germline assignment: CDR1 SGHNT and CDR2 YYREEE (reference sequence). This CDR3 spans 12 amino acids. Trimming left V 5 bases short and J 3 bases short, with 8 bases between. The CDR3 nucleotides read TGTGCCAGCAGTTACAGGGACTATGGCTACACCTTC. This sequence encodes CASSYRDYGYTF.

This clone was seen a handful of times. This rearrangement joins TRBV9 to TRBJ2-7; TRBD1 matches 12 bases. Trimming removed 3 bases from V and 4 bases from J; junction bases left unmatched: 5. CDR1 is SGDLS and CDR2 is YYNGEE in the germline V gene. This CDR3 region has 15 residues. DNA for the CDR3: TGTGCCAGCAGCGCAGGGACAGGGGGCGCGTACGAGCAGTACTTC. Protein sequence: CASSAGTGGAYEQYF.

The V gene is TRBV5-1, the J gene TRBJ2-5; D might be TRBD1 (6 bases). The germline CDR1 and CDR2 sequences are SGHRS and YFSETQ. V gave up 0 bases and J gave up 12 bases, with 21 bases separating them. The CDR3 is 15 residues long. The CDR3 bases are TGCGCCAGCAGCTTGGGGGGGCCCAGGAACGTCAACGAGTACTTC. Protein: CASSLGGPRNVNEYF.

This sequence joins TRBV18 and TRBJ2-5; D call uncertain. Matching the DNA end better, TRBJ2-7 makes the J call doubtful. Germline V gene lookup returns CDR1 KGHSH and CDR2 LQKENI. The CDR3 is made up of 12 amino acids. CDR3 amino acids: CASSPSSYEQYF. Written as DNA, the CDR3 is TGTGCCAGCTCGCCCAGCTCCTACGAGCAGTACTTC.

Comments on this clone: Distinct nucleotide sequences in the sample also encode this CDR3. The chain links TRBV28 to TRBJ2-3; D gene unclear. Trimming removed 3 bases from V and 3 bases from J, with 4 bases in between. CDR1 is MDHEN, CDR2 SYDVKM, per germline. This CDR3 has 12 amino acids. CDR3 loop: CASSLSTDTQYF. CDR3 nucleotides: TGTGCCAGCAGTTTGAGTACAGATACGCAGTATTTT.

The CDR3 spells CASSQVGGRNTEAFF. DNA of the CDR3: TGCGCCAGCAGCCAAGTCGGTGGAAGGAACACTGAAGCTTTCTTT. The J gene is TRBJ1-1, the V gene TRBV4-3; D gene unclear. Germline V CDR1 and CDR2: LGHNA, YSLEER. V was clipped by 1 base and J by 1 base, with 10 bases between them. This CDR3 region has 15 residues.

The DNA of the CDR3 is TGCGCCAGGCGGGTCCGGGGCAGGGGGCTTGAGACCCAGTACTTC. It is translated as CARRVRGRGLETQYF. This rearrangement joins TRBV5-1 to TRBJ2-5; the match to TRBD1 covers 8 bases. Germline V lookup: CDR1 SGHRS, CDR2 YFSETQ. The CDR3 contains 15 residues. The trim removed 8 bases at V and 5 bases at J, leaving 14 bases unmatched.

V gene TRBV5-4 combines with J gene TRBJ2-7; 8 bases match TRBD2. From germline, CDR1 is SGHNT and CDR2 YYREEE (reference sequence). The CDR3 is made up of 14 amino acids. Trimming at V came to 4 bases and at J to 2 bases, leaving 5 bases not matched to a gene. CDR3 residues: CASSLREATYEQYF. The DNA of the CDR3 is TGTGCCAGCAGCCTGCGGGAGGCCACCTACGAGCAGTACTTC.

V gene TRBV4-2 combines with J gene TRBJ2-7; the D gene is possibly TRBD1 (5 bases). V lost 0 bases and J 5 bases, leaving 11 bases between the germline ends. This CDR3 has 14 residues. Per the germline V gene, CDR1 is LGHNA and CDR2 is YNFKEQ. CDR3 residues: CASSQDSGPDEQYF. DNA of the CDR3: TGTGCCAGCAGCCAAGATTCAGGGCCCGACGAGCAGTACTTC.

The V call is TRBV19, the J call TRBJ1-4, with D hard to call. CDR3 length: 14 amino acids. Trimming removed 9 bases from V and 8 bases from J, with 19 bases in between. CDR1 and CDR2 from the germline V gene are LNHDA and SQIVND (reference sequence). The CDR3 protein is CASARLSLGEKLFF. As DNA, the CDR3 is TGTGCCAGCGCCCGTTTGAGCCTTGGCGAAAAACTGTTTTTT. The whole variable domain, remainder taken from reference TRBV19 and TRBJ1-4, is DGGITQSPKYLFRKEGQNVTLSCEQNLNHDAMYWYRQDPGQGLRLIYYSQIVNDFQKGDIAEGYSVSREKKESFPLTVTSAQKNPTAFYLCASARLSLGEKLFFGSGTQLSVL.

This clone was found a few times. The rearrangement links TRBV28 to TRBJ2-7, with D tentatively TRBD1 (6 bases). Trimming pared 4 bases from V and 7 bases from J, leaving 17 bases between. The germline gives CDR1 MDHEN, CDR2 SYDVKM. The length of the CDR3 is 14 residues. The CDR3 reads CASSSSRGLAEQYF. The CDR3 region has the DNA TGTGCCAGCAGTTCGTCCAGGGGCCTCGCAGAGCAGTACTTC.

The chain combines TRBV11-1 with TRBJ2-3; 9 nucleotides agree with TRBD2. Germline V CDR1 and CDR2: SGHAT, FQDESV (reference sequence). V gave up 5 bases and J gave up 8 bases; unmatched junction bases: 11. The CDR3 extends over 15 amino acids. DNA for the CDR3: TGTGCCAGCAGCCCTCGGAGCGGGAGGTACCGTACGCAGTATTTT. It is translated as CASSPRSGRYRTQYF.

The genes are TRBV4-3 and TRBJ2-4, with D perhaps assigned TRBD1 or TRBD2 (5 bases each). Per the germline V gene, CDR1 is LGHNA and CDR2 is YSLEER. With 0 bases removed from V and 7 bases from J, the gap between germline ends came to 13 bases. This CDR3 spans 15 amino acids. CDR3 in amino acids: CASSQDLGPGNIQYF. As DNA, the CDR3 is TGCGCCAGCAGCCAAGATCTGGGACCAGGGAACATTCAGTACTTC.

The rearrangement links TRBV2 to TRBJ2-5; D unclear. The germline V and J ends were trimmed by 6 bases and 5 bases, with 10 bases remaining between them. The CDR3 totals 12 residues. Germline loops: CDR1 SNHLY, CDR2 FYNNEI. CDR3 nucleotide sequence: TGTGCCAGCAGCGCCATGCGGGAGACCCAGTACTTC. This translates into CASSAMRETQYF.

The chain joins TRBV9 to TRBJ2-3, with D perhaps matching TRBD1 (6 bases). The CDR3 contains 16 residues. V shed 0 bases and J shed 0 bases, with 11 bases lying between them. Germline V lookup: CDR1 SGDLS, CDR2 YYNGEE. The CDR3 nucleotides are TGTGCCAGCAGCGTAGTAAGTGGACAGAGCACAGATACGCAGTATTTT. Its protein product is CASSVVSGQSTDTQYF.

The J gene is TRBJ2-2, the V gene TRBV2, with 7 bases matching TRBD2. Germline assignment: CDR1 SNHLY and CDR2 FYNNEI. The CDR3 is made up of 16 amino acids. V was pared by 6 bases and J by 0 bases, with 7 bases of the junction left unmatched. The CDR3 nucleotides read TGTGCCAGCAGAGTCCATAGCGGGTCGAACACCGGGGAGCTGTTTTTT. Residues: CASRVHSGSNTGELFF.

On this clone: Within the sample, other DNA sequences also encode this same CDR3. The chain links TRBV19 to TRBJ1-1; no reliable D call. There are 14 residues in the CDR3. Germline V lookup: CDR1 LNHDA, CDR2 SQIVND (reference sequence). Trimming shortened V by 3 bases and J by 1 base, and 9 bases separated the two germline ends. As DNA, the CDR3 is TGTGCCAGTAGTATTCGAACGGGGAACACTGAAGCTTTCTTT. Translated, it gives CASSIRTGNTEAFF.

The V call is TRBV10-3, the J call TRBJ1-2, with D possibly TRBD1 on 5 matching bases. This CDR3 is built from 14 residues. Germline V gives CDR1 ENHRY, CDR2 SYGVKD. V lost 6 bases and J 7 bases, leaving 18 bases between the germline ends. CDR3 DNA sequence: TGTGCCATCAGCCCCCCGACAGATTATGGTGGCTACACCTTC. Residues: CAISPPTDYGGYTF.

The rearrangement links TRBV28 to TRBJ2-7; TRBD2 matches at 7 bases. The CDR3 sequence is 15 residues long. With V trimmed by 3 bases and J by 2 bases, 7 bases remained unmatched. Germline-derived CDR1 and CDR2 are MDHEN and SYDVKM. CDR3 nucleotide sequence: TGTGCCAGCAGTTTCCTAGCGGAGCCCCCCTACGAGCAGTACTTC. It translates to CASSFLAEPPYEQYF. The full variable domain, with the rest looked up from reference TRBV28 and TRBJ2-7, is DVKVTQSSRYLVKRTGEKVFLECVQDMDHENMFWYRQDPGLGLRLIYFSYDVKMKEKGDIPEGYSVSREKKERFSLILESASTNQTSMYLCASSFLAEPPYEQYFGPGTRLTVT.